This is a list of T cell receptor beta chains from one sample in a study of identifying expanded T cells in peripheral blood. Sequencing used immunoSEQ multiplex PCR; TCRdb keeps in-frame clones, though not all of them. Here the sample spans about 82,000 clones, 70% to 90% being singletons. Sequencing used blood. These receptors all stem from a person between 18 and 69 years old in good health. The CDR3 runs from the conserved cysteine through the conserved F or W. D genes are given only for firm matches. Size is omitted from some rows. Given values are once, few, many or a class for expanded clones.

V gene: TRBV5-1
J gene: TRBJ2-1
D gene: TRBD2
clone size: NA
CDR3 protein: CASSFSSGGAYNEQFF
CDR3 DNA: TGCGCCAGCAGCTTTTCTAGCGGGGGGGCATACAATGAGCAGTTCTTC

V gene: TRBV14
J gene: TRBJ1-2
D gene: NA
clone size: NA
CDR3 protein: CASSQGQRYSNYGYTF
CDR3 DNA: TGTGCCAGCAGCCAAGGCCAGCGCTACTCTAACTATGGCTACACCTTC

V gene: TRBV6-4
J gene: TRBJ2-7
D gene: NA
clone size: NA
CDR3 protein: CASSEWDGYEQYF
CDR3 DNA: TGTGCCAGCAGTGAGTGGGACGGCTACGAGCAGTACTTC

V gene: TRBV7-9
J gene: TRBJ1-1
D gene: NA
clone size: NA
CDR3 protein: CASSLGGRQGEAFF
CDR3 DNA: TGTGCCAGCAGCTTAGGGGGGCGCCAAGGTGAAGCTTTCTTT

V gene: TRBV7-8
J gene: TRBJ1-1
D gene: TRBD1
clone size: NA
CDR3 protein: CASSSRTGKVAAFF
CDR3 DNA: TGTGCCAGCAGCAGCAGGACAGGGAAAGTGGCGGCTTTCTTT

V gene: TRBV4-1
J gene: TRBJ2-7
D gene: TRBD1
clone size: NA
CDR3 protein: CASSQGGRTGRYEQYF
CDR3 DNA: TGCGCCAGCAGCCAAGGGGGTAGGACAGGGAGGTACGAGCAGTACTTC

V gene: TRBV30
J gene: TRBJ1-4
D gene: NA
clone size: NA
CDR3 protein: CAWSVFEKLFF
CDR3 DNA: TGTGCCTGGAGTGTATTTGAAAAACTGTTTTTT

V gene: TRBV5-6
J gene: TRBJ1-1
D gene: NA
clone size: NA
CDR3 protein: CASSLGYTNTEAFF
CDR3 DNA: TGTGCCAGCAGCTTGGGGTACACGAACACTGAAGCTTTCTTT

V gene: TRBV18
J gene: TRBJ1-1
D gene: NA
clone size: NA
CDR3 protein: CASSPKDEAFF
CDR3 DNA: TGTGCCAGCTCACCGAAGGACGAAGCTTTCTTT

V gene: TRBV11-3
J gene: TRBJ1-1
D gene: TRBD1
clone size: NA
CDR3 protein: CASNRQGATEAFF
CDR3 DNA: TGTGCCAGCAACCGACAGGGGGCAACTGAAGCTTTCTTT

V gene: TRBV12-5
J gene: TRBJ1-2
D gene: NA
clone size: once
CDR3 protein: CASGSYYGYTF
CDR3 DNA: TGTGCTAGTGGTTCTTACTATGGCTACACCTTC

V gene: TRBV15
J gene: TRBJ2-3
D gene: NA
clone size: NA
CDR3 protein: CATSRDQRTQYF
CDR3 DNA: TGTGCCACCAGCAGAGATCAGCGTACGCAGTATTTT

V gene: TRBV5-5
J gene: TRBJ2-7
D gene: NA
clone size: NA
CDR3 protein: CASSFQLAGADYEQYF
CDR3 DNA: TGTGCCAGCAGCTTTCAGCTTGCGGGGGCCGACTACGAGCAGTACTTC

V gene: TRBV7-9
J gene: TRBJ1-3
D gene: NA
clone size: NA
CDR3 protein: CASSLRVMSSGNTIYF
CDR3 DNA: TGTGCCAGCAGCTTAAGGGTCATGAGCTCTGGAAACACCATATATTTT

V gene: TRBV6-1
J gene: TRBJ2-3
D gene: NA
clone size: NA
CDR3 protein: CASSGLTDTQYF
CDR3 DNA: TGTGCCAGCAGCGGGCTCACAGATACGCAGTATTTT

V gene: TRBV5-6
J gene: TRBJ1-3
D gene: NA
clone size: NA
CDR3 protein: CASSLGAGGNTIYF
CDR3 DNA: TGTGCCAGCAGCTTGGGGGCAGGTGGAAACACCATATATTTT

V gene: TRBV10-3
J gene: TRBJ1-2
D gene: NA
clone size: NA
CDR3 protein: CAISLQANYGYTF
CDR3 DNA: TGTGCCATCAGTCTACAGGCGAACTATGGCTACACCTTC

V gene: TRBV6-4
J gene: TRBJ2-1
D gene: TRBD2
clone size: NA
CDR3 protein: CASSDERGNEQFF
CDR3 DNA: TGTGCCAGCAGTGACGAGCGGGGCAATGAGCAGTTCTTC

V gene: TRBV28
J gene: TRBJ2-2
D gene: NA
clone size: NA
CDR3 protein: CASRAGTGELFF
CDR3 DNA: TGTGCCAGCAGGGCGGGCACCGGGGAGCTGTTTTTT

V gene: TRBV27
J gene: TRBJ2-5
D gene: TRBD2
clone size: NA
CDR3 protein: CASSPRSGGDDQTQYF
CDR3 DNA: TGTGCCAGCAGTCCGCGTAGCGGGGGGGACGATCAGACCCAGTACTTC

V gene: TRBV9
J gene: TRBJ1-1
D gene: NA
clone size: NA
CDR3 protein: CASSVRVGAEAFF
CDR3 DNA: TGTGCCAGCAGCGTAAGAGTTGGGGCTGAAGCTTTCTTT

V gene: TRBV19
J gene: TRBJ1-1
D gene: NA
clone size: NA
CDR3 protein: CASSIDQGGGNTEAFF
CDR3 DNA: TGTGCCAGTAGTATAGATCAGGGCGGCGGAAACACTGAAGCTTTCTTT

V gene: TRBV30
J gene: TRBJ2-1
D gene: TRBD2
clone size: once
CDR3 protein: CAWSINPGLAGFEQFF
CDR3 DNA: TGTGCCTGGAGTATAAATCCGGGACTAGCCGGGTTCGAGCAGTTCTTC

V gene: TRBV7-9
J gene: TRBJ1-2
D gene: NA
clone size: few
CDR3 protein: CASSANQFYGYTF
CDR3 DNA: TGTGCCAGCAGCGCCAACCAGTTCTATGGCTACACCTTC

V gene: TRBV11-1
J gene: TRBJ1-1
D gene: TRBD1
clone size: NA
CDR3 protein: CASSPGQGENTEAFF
CDR3 DNA: TGTGCCAGCAGCCCGGGACAGGGGGAGAACACTGAAGCTTTCTTT

V gene: TRBV7-9
J gene: TRBJ2-5
D gene: NA
clone size: NA
CDR3 protein: CASSLLLSGRETQYF
CDR3 DNA: TGTGCCAGCAGCTTACTCCTTTCGGGCCGGGAGACCCAGTACTTC

V gene: TRBV11-2
J gene: TRBJ2-1
D gene: TRBD2
clone size: NA
CDR3 protein: CASTSLVRGVWEQFF
CDR3 DNA: TGTGCCAGCACCAGCCTCGTGCGGGGGGTATGGGAGCAGTTCTTC